The 16 T cell receptor beta chains in this list originate from one sample, sequenced in a study of cytomegalovirus exposure and HLA in healthy donors. Use of 60 Vbeta and 13 Jbeta primers characterized the PCR. Sequenced by immunoSEQ multiplex PCR; TCRdb stores in-frame clones only, minus some. The sample includes approximately 200,000 clones, more than 70% seen only once; the top ten take about 0.24%. Material for sequencing was PBMCs. These receptors all stem from a boy aged 5 to 17 in good health and CMV-seronegative.

This sequence joins TRBV9 and TRBJ2-2; 9 bases are a match to TRBD2. V dropped 3 bases and J dropped 6; count of bases not matched to a gene: 6. The CDR3 is 15 residues long. Germline loops: CDR1 SGDLS, CDR2 YYNGEE. CDR3 loop: CASSAGTSRAGELFF. CDR3 coding DNA: TGTGCCAGCAGCGCCGGGACTAGCAGGGCCGGGGAGCTGTTTTTT.

The chain is built from TRBV7-9 and TRBJ1-3, with D unresolved. The CDR3 covers 16 residues. Between the trimmed V and J ends, which lost 0 bases and 2 bases, there was a span of 11 bases. From germline, CDR1 is SEHNR and CDR2 FQNEAQ (reference sequence). The CDR3 DNA reads TGTGCCAGCAGCTTAGCGCTGGGGAGGCCTGGAAACACCATATATTTT. It specifies CASSLALGRPGNTIYF.

This rearrangement joins TRBV9 to TRBJ2-7; maybe TRBD2 (5 bases). Deletions cut 4 bases from V and 0 bases from J, with 11 bases between. The CDR3 loop spans 14 amino acids. Germline CDR1 reads SGDLS; CDR2 reads YYNGEE. The CDR3 protein is CASSPSSSSYEQYF. The CDR3 DNA reads TGTGCCAGCAGCCCTAGCTCCTCCTCCTACGAGCAGTACTTC. Together with reference TRBV9 and TRBJ2-7, the CDR3 gives the full variable domain: DSGVTQTPKHLITATGQRVTLRCSPRSGDLSVYWYQQSLDQGLQFLIQYYNGEERAKGNILERFSAQQFPDLHSELNLSSLELGDSALYFCASSPSSSSYEQYFGPGTRLTVT.

The V call is TRBV6-1, the J call TRBJ1-2; 7 bases agree with TRBD1. Trimming at V came to 6 bases and at J to 4 bases, leaving 11 bases not matched to a gene. The V gene's germline CDR1 is MNHNS and CDR2 SASEGT. This CDR3 has 15 amino acids. The CDR3 reads CASRGLTGLGYGYTF. The CDR3 bases are TGTGCCAGCAGGGGGCTGACAGGGCTGGGCTATGGCTACACCTTC.

The gene calls are TRBV7-9 and TRBJ1-6; 8 bases line up with TRBD1. Germline lookup yields CDR1 SEHNR and CDR2 FQNEAQ (reference sequence). J lost 6 bases, V lost 4 bases, and 8 bases had no gene match. The CDR3 contains 16 residues. CDR3 loop: CASSSQSGQGNSPLHF. Written as DNA, the CDR3 is TGTGCCAGCAGCTCCCAAAGCGGACAGGGTAATTCACCCCTCCACTTT.

The gene calls are TRBV15 and TRBJ1-2; a weak D match, TRBD1 (5 bases). This CDR3 contains 14 residues. The germline CDR1 and CDR2 sequences are LNHNV and YYDKDF (reference sequence). The V and J ends lost 1 base and 0 bases respectively, with 6 bases between them. The CDR3 protein is CATSRGQSNYGYTF. The CDR3 nucleotides are TGTGCCACCAGCAGAGGACAGTCTAACTATGGCTACACCTTC.

This chain uses TRBV4-3 with TRBJ2-5, with 7 bases fitting TRBD1. Per germline, CDR1 LGHNA and CDR2 YSLEER. The CDR3 spans 14 residues. The J segment lost 2 bases and the V segment lost 2 bases, leaving 2 bases of the junction unmatched. For the CDR3, the DNA is TGCGCCAGCAGCCAACAGGGACAGCAAGAGACCCAGTACTTC. This translates into CASSQQGQQETQYF.

The V and J genes are TRBV19 and TRBJ1-2, with D possibly being TRBD1 (6 bases). CDR3 length: 13 amino acids. Trimming took off 3 bases at V and 7 bases at J, with 12 bases between the two ends. Per the germline V gene, CDR1 is LNHDA and CDR2 is SQIVND (reference sequence). The CDR3 region is CASSITGQSGYTF. The DNA for the CDR3 is TGTGCCAGTAGTATTACGGGACAAAGTGGCTACACCTTC.

In its sample, this clone was seen a few times. The rearrangement links TRBV6-5 to TRBJ2-2; 11 nucleotides match TRBD2. Germline CDR1 is MNHEY and CDR2 is SVGAGI. The length of the CDR3 is 15 residues. With V trimmed by 6 bases and J by 5 bases, 5 bases remained unmatched. DNA for the CDR3: TGTGCCAGCAGACACGGGACTAGCGGAACCGGGGAGCTGTTTTTT. This translates into CASRHGTSGTGELFF.

In its sample, this clone was seen a few times. The chain couples TRBV2 to TRBJ1-4, with no clear D. The CDR3 is 12 amino acids. V lost 6 bases and J 3 bases, leaving 5 bases between the germline ends. CDR1 SNHLY and CDR2 FYNNEI come from the germline V gene. The CDR3 DNA reads TGTGCCAGCAGCGGGGCTAATGAAAAACTGTTTTTT. It encodes CASSGANEKLFF. Filled out from reference TRBV2 and TRBJ1-4, the complete variable domain reads EPEVTQTPSHQVTQMGQEVILRCVPISNHLYFYWYRQILGQKVEFLVSFYNNEISEKSEIFDDQFSVERPDGSNFTLKIRSTKLEDSAMYFCASSGANEKLFFGSGTQLSVL.

The CDR3 nucleotides read TGTGCCAGCAGCGTAAAGGGGGCGTTAGAGACCCAGTACTTC. The encoded protein is CASSVKGALETQYF. The V and J genes are TRBV9 and TRBJ2-5; 7 nucleotides line up with TRBD1. The junction had 4 bases not matched to a gene; V was cut back by 1 base and J by 4 bases. The CDR3 consists of 14 residues. Germline values: CDR1 SGDLS, CDR2 YYNGEE.

The V and J genes are TRBV11-2 and TRBJ1-4; 10 nucleotides align to TRBD1. The V and J ends lost 4 bases and 7 bases, in that order; junction bases with no gene match: 6. The CDR3 totals 15 residues. CDR1 is SGHAT, CDR2 FQNNGV, per germline. The CDR3 loop is CASSWGQGLGEKLFF. The CDR3 coding sequence is TGTGCCAGCAGCTGGGGACAGGGGCTGGGTGAAAAACTGTTTTTT.

The chain joins TRBV7-2 to TRBJ2-1; a possible D gene is TRBD1 (6 bases). The CDR3 contains 13 residues. The V end lost 3 bases, the J end lost 7 bases, and 10 bases lay between the germline ends. Germline assignment: CDR1 SGHTA and CDR2 FQGNSA. The CDR3, as DNA: TGTGCCAGCAGCTTTAGGACAGTTAATGAGCAGTTCTTC. Residues: CASSFRTVNEQFF.

This chain joins TRBV7-8 and TRBJ2-7; 7 bases agree with TRBD1. Trimming removed 5 bases from V and 3 bases from J; junction bases left unmatched: 4. Germline V gene data show CDR1 as SGHVS and CDR2 as FQNEAQ. The CDR3 sequence is 13 residues long. CDR3: CASSEGQLYEQYF. CDR3 bases: TGTGCCAGCAGCGAGGGACAGCTCTACGAGCAGTACTTC.

The J gene is TRBJ2-7, the V gene TRBV19, with TRBD1 matching over 9 bases. The CDR3 is 15 amino acids. J lost 4 bases, V lost 3 bases, and 7 bases had no gene match. The germline V gene has CDR1 LNHDA and CDR2 SQIVND (reference sequence). The CDR3 is CASSIRTGVMYEQYF. In nucleotides, the CDR3 is TGTGCCAGTAGTATTCGGACAGGGGTTATGTACGAGCAGTACTTC.

The chain couples TRBV21-1 to TRBJ1-5. TRBV21-1 is labeled a pseudogene. The CDR3 covers 16 residues. This CDR3 is CASSTIPGGNIQPQHF. Written as DNA, the CDR3 is TGTGCCAGCAGCACCATTCCCGGGGGAAATATCCAGCCCCAGCATTTT.